This T cell receptor (beta chain) was sequenced in a study of shared clonotypes between healthy human individuals. Study-level points and caveats: It was the few donors that limited the genetic and exposure-history diversity represented.

This table comes from immunoSEQ multiplex PCR, and its TCRdb copy is limited to in-frame clones, with some not included. The sample contains about 2.1 million clones, 80% to 95% of which appear only once. This CDR3 has 15 residues. Germline CDR1 is MNHNS and CDR2 is SASEGT. V shed 6 bases and J 4 bases; nucleotides not matched to a gene: 10. CD45RO-negative, CCR7-positively selected cells formed the naive CD8 fraction, excluding terminally differentiated effector memory CD45RA+ cells. This clone was counted between two and nine times. As yet, its antigen is unknown. The rearrangement joins TRBV6-1 to TRBJ2-7, with 9 bases lining up with TRBD1. The source is a man between 18 and 29 years old in good health. Some clones in this sample may be carry-over from other donors' samples. Sequenced material: naive CD8+ T cells from PBMCs. In DNA, the CDR3 is TGTGCCAGCAGATCCGGACAGGGGTATTTTTACGAGCAGTACTTC. Translated: CASRSGQGYFYEQYF.